This record covers a single T cell receptor beta chain. Trimming took 6 bases from V and 8 from J; bases not matched to a gene: 12. Germline V lookup: CDR1 MDHEN, CDR2 SYDVKM. The CDR3 covers 15 residues. The record originates from a study of OX40 agonist ivuxolimab in advanced cancers. Method: immunoSEQ multiplex PCR; TCRdb's copy keeps in-frame clones and lacks some. Found here are about 45,000 clones, approximately 83% of them singletons; the top ten hold approximately 0.39%. The chain has TRBV28 and TRBJ1-1; 10 nucleotides line up with TRBD1. The clonotype was recovered from an adult with an advanced solid tumor such as melanoma, head and neck, liver or kidney cancer. Sample: CD4+ or CD8+ T cells sorted from blood, taken in a trial of the OX40 agonist ivuxolimab. CDR3 DNA sequence: TGTGCCAGCAGGTCAAGTAGGACAGGGGGTCAAGAAGCTTTCTTT. Translated: CASRSSRTGGQEAFF.